This T cell receptor (beta chain) was observed in a study of blood T cell repertoires in COVID-19. In the authors' methods: For nucleated cells, counts were estimated from reference gene primer amplification. Sequencing used immunoSEQ multiplex PCR; TCRdb keeps in-frame clones, though not all of them. That table supplies the V and J calls and clone size; D and trimming were determined from the DNA. The sample shows about 210,000 clones, less than 90% of them seen only once. Looked up from germline, CDR1 is LGHNA and CDR2 is YNFKEQ. The CDR3 sequence is 21 residues long. Losses at the gene ends were 4 bases for V and 2 bases for J; bases not matched to a gene: 22.

The chain carries TRBV4-2 and TRBJ2-4, with TRBD2 matching over 8 bases. Source material: peripheral blood. This sequence originates from a woman aged 70-85 years with acute or convalescent COVID-19. In DNA form, the CDR3 reads TGTGCCAGCAGCCTACCCATCCGAGCGGGAGTCTCGCGAGGGCCCAAAAACATTCAGTACTTC. Amino acid sequence: CASSLPIRAGVSRGPKNIQYF.